The next 9 T cell receptor beta chains were all read from a single sample in a study of PD-1 blockade in mismatch repair-deficient tumors. TCRdb keeps only in-frame clones here, not all; method: immunoSEQ multiplex PCR. The sample includes under 95,000 clones, approximately 84% of them seen just once. This specimen was peripheral blood, taken 12 weeks after starting pembrolizumab. The receptor set was obtained from an adult with mismatch repair-deficient cancer.

The DNA for the CDR3 is TGCGCCAGCAGCTTGGCTGGCGGGAGCACAGATACGCAGTATTTT. It translates to CASSLAGGSTDTQYF. V is TRBV5-1 and J is TRBJ2-3; D might be TRBD2 (5 bases). Germline V gives CDR1 SGHRS, CDR2 YFSETQ. Trimming cost V 0 bases and J 0 bases, with 8 bases left between them. This CDR3 has 15 residues.

The J gene is TRBJ1-2, the V gene TRBV30, with D perhaps matching TRBD1 (6 bases). The CDR3 totals 13 residues. CDR1 and CDR2 from the germline V gene are GTSNPN and SVGIG (reference sequence). Trimming removed 2 bases at V and 8 bases at J, with 15 bases between. The CDR3 nucleotides are TGTGCCTGGAGTACCGGGGGGGCTCGGGGCTACACCTTC. Protein product: CAWSTGGARGYTF.

The V and J genes are TRBV7-2 and TRBJ2-7; possibly TRBD1 or TRBD2 for D (5 bases each). Looked up from germline, CDR1 is SGHTA and CDR2 is FQGNSA. Trimming took 3 bases from V and 2 from J, leaving 5 bases between them. The length of the CDR3 is 12 residues. The CDR3: CASSLGAYEQYF. The CDR3 nucleotides are TGTGCCAGCAGCTTGGGGGCCTACGAGCAGTACTTC.

The chain carries TRBV21-1 and TRBJ2-1; the D call of TRBD2 is as the table states it, not checked on the DNA. TRBV21-1 has pseudogene status. The CDR3 is 17 residues long. This chain's CDR3 is CASSQRLTSEIYNEQFF. In DNA, the CDR3 is TGTGCCAGCAGCCAACGATTGACTAGCGAAATTTACAATGAGCAGTTCTTC.

The chain is built from TRBV6-4 and TRBJ2-3; tentatively, D is TRBD2 (6 bases). The CDR3 runs 12 residues. The germline V gene has CDR1 MRHNA and CDR2 SNTAGT. Trimming took 6 bases from V and 12 from J, leaving 16 bases between them. In DNA, the CDR3 is TGTGCCAGCAGCCCCGGGGGACCCCTACAGTATTTT. Protein sequence: CASSPGGPLQYF.

The chain combines TRBV12-5 with TRBJ2-1; 13 bases line up with TRBD2. From germline, CDR1 is LGHNT and CDR2 FRNRAP. V shed 5 bases and J 1 base; nucleotides not matched to a gene: 20. This CDR3 has 22 amino acids. The CDR3 DNA reads as TGTGCTAGTGGTGGCCTCAGGGAGGGGACTAGCGGGACCGAAGGTTCCTACAATGAGCAGTTCTTC. Encoded protein: CASGGLREGTSGTEGSYNEQFF. Full variable domain (missing parts from reference TRBV12-5 and TRBJ2-1): DARVTQTPRHKVTEMGQEVTMRCQPILGHNTVFWYRQTMMQGLELLAYFRNRAPLDDSGMPKDRFSAEMPDATLATLKIQPSEPRDSAVYFCASGGLREGTSGTEGSYNEQFFGPGTRLTVL.

The V call is TRBV27, the J call TRBJ2-3, with D perhaps TRBD1 (6 bases). CDR3 length: 18 residues. V dropped 6 bases and J dropped 0 bases, with 22 bases sitting between them. CDR1 MNHEY and CDR2 SMNVEV come from the germline V gene (reference sequence). In nucleotides, the CDR3 is TGTGCCAGCAGAAGGACAGAATATAATCTCTTTAGCACAGATACGCAGTATTTT. It codes for CASRRTEYNLFSTDTQYF.

The chain couples TRBV30 to TRBJ2-1; 9 nucleotides align to TRBD2. J lost 8 bases, V lost 3 bases, and 14 bases had no gene match. The CDR3 totals 16 residues. Per the germline V gene, CDR1 is GTSNPN and CDR2 is SVGIG (reference sequence). CDR3 region: CAWSVPLAGSEDEQFF. The CDR3 DNA reads TGTGCCTGGAGCGTCCCTCTAGCGGGATCCGAGGATGAGCAGTTCTTC.

The J gene is TRBJ2-3, the V gene TRBV7-9, with 7 bases identical to TRBD2. With V trimmed by 3 bases and J by 5 bases, 5 bases remained unmatched. In germline, CDR1 is SEHNR, CDR2 FQNEAQ (reference sequence). CDR3 length equals 14 residues. In nucleotides, the CDR3 is TGTGCCAGCAGCTTGTCAACGGGAGGAGATACGCAGTATTTT. This gives the protein CASSLSTGGDTQYF.